This T cell receptor beta chain was recovered during a study of blood T cell repertoires in COVID-19. Whole-study context: From the United States, Italy and Spain came samples of acute and convalescent COVID-19. From T cells, B-cell-depleted T cells, or PBMCs came the material, which was cDNA or gDNA.

Germline CDR1 LNHDA, CDR2 SQIVND (reference sequence). This CDR3 is built from 15 residues. Trimming took off 0 bases at V and 5 bases at J, with 11 bases between the two ends. As processed by the authors: For nucleated cells, counts were estimated from reference gene primer amplification. Some clones are missing from TCRdb's copy, which holds only in-frame ones; the method was immunoSEQ multiplex PCR. V and J calls and clone size are given by that table; D and trimming were obtained from the DNA. The repertoire has 150,000 or so clones, around 80% of them found once; the top ten carry 13% to 15%. The source material was peripheral blood. The clonotype originates from a human donor with acute or convalescent COVID-19. The donor label of this sample is uncertain. J is TRBJ1-5 and V is TRBV19; TRBD1 might be the D (6 bases). The CDR3 protein is CASSIDRGPDQPQHF. In nucleotides, the CDR3 is TGTGCCAGTAGTATAGACAGGGGACCGGATCAGCCCCAGCATTTT.